Shown below are 27 T cell receptor beta chains from a single sample sequenced in a study of blood T cell repertoires in COVID-19 (dated by TCRdb to about 2020). To prepare the library, the immunoSEQ multiplex PCR assay was applied. TCRdb re-hosts the immuneACCESS table, in-frame sequences only. Its copies lack some clones; in the studies checked, an unresolved V gene accounts for under half of them, and the cause for the rest is not known. This sample gives about 290,000 clones in total; approximately 91% of them show up just once. The top ten constitute roughly 0.96% of the sample. The sequenced material came from peripheral blood. The receptors originated from a woman in her 40s who had recovered from COVID-19.

The chain is built from TRBV7-2 and TRBJ2-5; 12 bases are shared with TRBD2. The CDR3 runs 17 residues. J was trimmed by 4 bases and V by 3 bases; bases with no gene match: 9. Germline V gene data show CDR1 as SGHTA and CDR2 as FQGNSA. Here the CDR3 reads CASSFDLAGGPRETQYF. The CDR3 DNA reads TGTGCCAGCAGCTTCGATCTAGCGGGAGGGCCAAGAGAGACCCAGTACTTC.

Only one count was recorded for this clone. This rearrangement joins TRBV9 to TRBJ2-7, with 8 bases matching TRBD1. Germline V gives CDR1 SGDLS, CDR2 YYNGEE. The CDR3 sequence is 13 residues long. After removal of 4 bases from V and 7 bases from J, the junction contained 7 bases not matched to a gene. DNA for the CDR3: TGTGCCAGCAGCTTGGGACAGGAAAGGGAGCAGTACTTC. This sequence encodes CASSLGQEREQYF. The full variable domain, its missing parts supplied by reference TRBV9 and TRBJ2-7, is DSGVTQTPKHLITATGQRVTLRCSPRSGDLSVYWYQQSLDQGLQFLIQYYNGEERAKGNILERFSAQQFPDLHSELNLSSLELGDSALYFCASSLGQEREQYFGPGTRLTVT.

The J gene is TRBJ2-7, the V gene TRBV12-1; TRBD2 is the table's D call, not checked against the DNA. TRBV12-1 is flagged as a pseudogene. The CDR3 has 17 residues. CDR3 region: CASRGLAGACFNYEQYF. CDR3 nucleotides: TGTGCCAGCAGGGGACTAGCGGGGGCGTGTTTCAACTACGAGCAGTACTTC.

V is TRBV5-4 and J is TRBJ2-3; D perhaps matches TRBD2 (5 bases). Germline CDR1 and CDR2: SGHNT and YYREEE (reference sequence). The CDR3 has 14 residues. Trimming removed 2 bases from V and 0 bases from J, with 7 bases in between. This chain's CDR3 is CASSFSASTDTQYF. The DNA of the CDR3 is TGTGCCAGCAGCTTTAGCGCGAGCACAGATACGCAGTATTTT.

The chain combines TRBV2 with TRBJ1-2, with TRBD1 as a possible D gene (5 bases). This CDR3 spans 11 amino acids. Between the trimmed V and J ends, which lost 1 base and 12 bases, there was a span of 9 bases. CDR1 SNHLY and CDR2 FYNNEI come from the germline V gene. The CDR3 DNA reads TGTGCCAGCAGTGAAGGGGGGGGTCACACCTTC. It specifies CASSEGGGHTF.

This rearrangement joins TRBV19 to TRBJ1-6, with D unresolved. Trimming pared 7 bases from V and 10 bases from J, leaving 14 bases between. The germline V gene has CDR1 LNHDA and CDR2 SQIVND (reference sequence). The CDR3 totals 13 residues. The CDR3 sequence is CASKPGAASPLHF. CDR3 bases: TGTGCCAGTAAGCCTGGCGCGGCGTCACCCCTCCACTTT.

J is TRBJ2-7 and V is TRBV5-1; TRBD1 matches at 7 bases. CDR1 is SGHRS, CDR2 YFSETQ, per germline. This CDR3 has 14 amino acids. V shed 4 bases and J 0 bases; nucleotides not matched to a gene: 4. This chain's CDR3 is CASSLDRTSYEQYF. DNA of the CDR3: TGCGCCAGCAGCCTGGACAGGACCTCCTACGAGCAGTACTTC.

The V gene is TRBV3-1 (or the pseudogene TRBV3-2), the J gene TRBJ2-1; the match to TRBD2 covers 8 bases. The CDR3 spans 16 residues. V was clipped by 2 bases and J by 4 bases; unmatched bases: 7. Germline CDR1 LGHDT, CDR2 YNNKEL (reference sequence). CDR3 bases: TGTGCCAGCAGCCAAACCGTAGCGGGAAATTACAATGAGCAGTTCTTC. It translates to CASSQTVAGNYNEQFF.

This sequence joins TRBV12-3 or TRBV12-4 and TRBJ2-1; D may be TRBD1 (6 bases). Trimming stripped 7 bases from V and 9 bases from J, with 10 bases between. This CDR3 has 11 residues. The CDR3: CASMGAGEQFF. Written as DNA, the CDR3 is TGTGCCAGCATGGGGGCGGGTGAGCAGTTCTTC.

This rearrangement joins TRBV3-1 (or the pseudogene TRBV3-2) to TRBJ2-7, with a weak D call TRBD2 (6 bases). Trimming took off 0 bases at V and 2 bases at J, with 11 bases between the two ends. The CDR3 runs 15 residues. Germline CDR1 LGHDT, CDR2 YNNKEL (reference sequence). CDR3 protein: CASSQDLAQTYEQYF. DNA for the CDR3: TGTGCCAGCAGCCAAGATCTAGCGCAGACCTACGAGCAGTACTTC.

V gene TRBV9 combines with J gene TRBJ2-2; TRBD2 is a possible D gene (7 bases). The CDR3 is made up of 16 amino acids. Trimming removed 7 bases at V and 6 bases at J, with 22 bases between. Germline V gives CDR1 SGDLS, CDR2 YYNGEE. The CDR3 nucleotides read TGTGCCAGCGCGGGGGCCGACCGCCACGCACCCGGGGAGCTGTTTTTT. Translating gives CASAGADRHAPGELFF.

The V and J genes are TRBV5-1 and TRBJ2-7; D is possibly TRBD1 (6 bases). Germline-derived CDR1 and CDR2 are SGHRS and YFSETQ. This CDR3 has 18 residues. Trimming took 0 bases from V and 2 from J, leaving 21 bases between them. CDR3 bases: TGCGCCAGCAGCTTGGGGATCCCGGGACAATATTTCCCCTACGAGCAGTACTTC. This translates into CASSLGIPGQYFPYEQYF. The complete variable domain, with remaining parts taken from reference TRBV5-1 and TRBJ2-7, reads KAGVTQTPRYLIKTRGQQVTLSCSPISGHRSVSWYQQTPGQGLQFLFEYFSETQRNKGNFPGRFSGRQFSNSRSEMNVSTLELGDSALYLCASSLGIPGQYFPYEQYFGPGTRLTVT.

This sequence joins TRBV5-8 and TRBJ1-4; D is perhaps TRBD1 (6 bases). V was cut by 1 base and J by 6 bases, with 19 bases left in between. The CDR3 length is 17 residues. Germline loops: CDR1 SGHTS, CDR2 YDEGEE. CDR3 amino acids: CASSLTLSGTSDEKLFF. CDR3 coding DNA: TGTGCCAGCAGCTTGACCCTATCCGGGACATCGGATGAAAAACTGTTTTTT.

The chain joins TRBV30 to TRBJ1-1; D is perhaps TRBD1 (6 bases). Germline loops: CDR1 GTSNPN, CDR2 SVGIG (reference sequence). V lost 2 bases to trimming and J lost 6 bases, with 10 bases between them. The length of the CDR3 is 12 residues. CDR3 protein: CAWSYRVPEAFF. CDR3 nucleotide sequence: TGTGCCTGGAGTTACAGGGTCCCTGAAGCTTTCTTT.

The chain carries TRBV27 and TRBJ2-7; D is possibly TRBD1 (6 bases). The CDR3 totals 14 residues. The V end was cut by 5 bases, the J end by 2 bases, with 13 bases between. Germline V gives CDR1 MNHEY, CDR2 SMNVEV (reference sequence). CDR3 amino acids: CASSPRQATYEQYF. The CDR3 coding sequence is TGTGCCAGCAGTCCAAGACAGGCTACCTACGAGCAGTACTTC.

This chain uses TRBV14 with TRBJ2-7; 11 bases map to TRBD2. The CDR3 spans 14 residues. The V segment lost 4 bases and the J segment 7 bases; nucleotides outside the gene matches: 6. Germline CDR1 is SGHDN and CDR2 is FVKESK. In nucleotides, the CDR3 is TGTGCCAGCAGCCCTGAATGGACTAGCGGGGAGCAGTACTTC. This sequence encodes CASSPEWTSGEQYF. The full variable domain, with the rest looked up from reference TRBV14 and TRBJ2-7, is EAGVTQFPSHSVIEKGQTVTLRCDPISGHDNLYWYRRVMGKEIKFLLHFVKESKQDESGMPNNRFLAERTGGTYSTLKVQPAELEDSGVYFCASSPEWTSGEQYFGPGTRLTVT.

The genes are TRBV6-5 and TRBJ2-1; 7 bases map to TRBD2. The germline gives CDR1 MNHEY, CDR2 SVGAGI. This CDR3 has 16 residues. J gave up 5 bases and V 2 bases, and 9 bases lay outside the gene matches. The CDR3 sequence: CASSYPASGTNNEQFF. Here the CDR3 DNA reads TGTGCCAGCAGTTACCCCGCCAGCGGGACCAACAATGAGCAGTTCTTC.

In regard to this clone: The germline gene is not matched at one end of the junction; a read error may be the cause. V gene TRBV10-3 combines with J gene TRBJ2-1, with D possibly TRBD2 on 5 matching bases. CDR1 and CDR2 (germline): ENHRY, SYGVKD. The CDR3 loop spans 13 amino acids. CDR3 protein: CAFSGGTSNEQFF. CDR3 nucleotide sequence: TGTGCCTTCAGCGGAGGTACGTCGAATGAGCAGTTCTTC.

This sequence joins TRBV2 and TRBJ1-5; maybe TRBD1 (6 bases). V was pared by 4 bases and J by 5 bases, with 12 bases between. The germline V gene has CDR1 SNHLY and CDR2 FYNNEI. The CDR3 totals 14 residues. The CDR3 DNA reads as TGTGCCAGCAGTGGCTGGACAGTCGATCAGCCCCAGCATTTT. Its protein is CASSGWTVDQPQHF.

This clone was recorded a few times. V and J are TRBV21-1 and TRBJ1-2; TRBD1, the table's D call, was not compared with the DNA. TRBV21-1 is marked as a pseudogene. This CDR3 comprises 15 residues. Written as DNA, the CDR3 is TGTGCCAGCAGCACCCCAGGAAGCCCTAACTATGGCTACACCTTC. It is translated as CASSTPGSPNYGYTF.

The chain has TRBV29-1 and TRBJ2-2; 9 positions match TRBD2. With 2 bases clipped from V and 8 bases from J, the junction kept 9 bases outside the gene matches. Germline CDR1 and CDR2: SQVTM and ANQGSEA. The CDR3 runs 15 residues. CDR3 in DNA: TGCAGCGTTGAATCACCTAGCGGGGCGAGGGGGGAGCTGTTTTTT. It specifies CSVESPSGARGELFF.

J is TRBJ2-1 and V is TRBV30; 8 bases map to TRBD2. The CDR3 sequence is 14 residues long. J gave up 4 bases and V 2 bases, and 4 bases lay outside the gene matches. CDR1 and CDR2 (germline): GTSNPN, SVGIG (reference sequence). CDR3 amino acids: CAWSPTSAYNEQFF. The CDR3 coding sequence is TGTGCCTGGAGTCCGACTAGCGCGTACAATGAGCAGTTCTTC.

CDR3: CATSEPGTMNTGELFF. In nucleotides, the CDR3 is TGTGCCACCAGTGAGCCCGGGACTATGAACACCGGGGAGCTGTTTTTT. The J gene is TRBJ2-2, the V gene TRBV24-1, with TRBD2 matching over 7 bases. J gave up 1 base and V 4 bases, and 5 bases lay outside the gene matches. The germline V gene encodes CDR1 KGHDR and CDR2 SFDVKD. This CDR3 is built from 16 residues.

Regarding this clone: Other DNA sequences within the sample encode an identical CDR3. The J gene is TRBJ2-1, the V gene TRBV12-3 or TRBV12-4; 7 nucleotides align to TRBD2. V dropped 0 bases and J dropped 7; count of bases not matched to a gene: 0. CDR3 length equals 13 residues. Here the CDR3 reads CASSLAGGNEQFF. The DNA for the CDR3 is TGTGCCAGCAGTTTAGCGGGAGGGAATGAGCAGTTCTTC.

V and J are TRBV6-5 and TRBJ2-4; D unclear. This CDR3 is 10 amino acids long. Trimming stripped 5 bases from V and 7 bases from J, with 3 bases between. Germline V lookup: CDR1 MNHEY, CDR2 SVGAGI. As DNA, the CDR3 is TGTGCCAGCAGTAGCAACATTCAGTACTTC. Encoded protein: CASSSNIQYF.

V is TRBV18 and J is TRBJ2-7; 12 bases map to TRBD1. CDR3 length: 15 amino acids. Germline assignment: CDR1 KGHSH and CDR2 LQKENI. Trimming at V came to 0 bases and at J to 6 bases, leaving 3 bases not matched to a gene. CDR3: CASSPPGQGAVEQYF. The CDR3 bases are TGTGCCAGCTCACCACCGGGACAGGGGGCGGTCGAGCAGTACTTC.

The chain has TRBV1 and TRBJ2-5; whether TRBD1, the table's D call, matches the DNA was not checked. TRBV1 is given as a pseudogene. CDR3 size: 15 residues. This CDR3 is CTSSQGRDSQETQYF. CDR3 in DNA: TGCACCAGCAGCCAGGGGCGGGACAGCCAAGAGACCCAGTACTTC.